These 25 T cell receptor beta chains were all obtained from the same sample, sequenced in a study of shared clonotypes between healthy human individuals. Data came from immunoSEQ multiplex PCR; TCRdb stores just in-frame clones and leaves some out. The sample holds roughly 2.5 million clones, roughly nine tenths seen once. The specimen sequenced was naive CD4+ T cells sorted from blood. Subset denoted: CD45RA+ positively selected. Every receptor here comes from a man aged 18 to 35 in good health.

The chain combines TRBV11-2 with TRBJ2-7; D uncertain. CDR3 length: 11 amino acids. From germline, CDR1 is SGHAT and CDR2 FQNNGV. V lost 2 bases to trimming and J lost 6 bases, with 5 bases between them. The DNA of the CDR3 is TGTGCCAGCAGCTTACTACTCGAGCAGTACTTC. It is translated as CASSLLLEQYF. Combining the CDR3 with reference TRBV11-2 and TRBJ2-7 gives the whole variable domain EAGVAQSPRYKIIEKRQSVAFWCNPISGHATLYWYQQILGQGPKLLIQFQNNGVVDDSQLPKDRFSAERLKGVDSTLKIQPAKLEDSAVYLCASSLLLEQYFGPGTRLTVT.

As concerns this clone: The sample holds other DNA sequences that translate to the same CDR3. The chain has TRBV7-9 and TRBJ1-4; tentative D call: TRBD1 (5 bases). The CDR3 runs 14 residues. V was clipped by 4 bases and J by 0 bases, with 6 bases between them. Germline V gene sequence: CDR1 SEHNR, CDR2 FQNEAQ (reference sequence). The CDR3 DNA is TGTGCCAGCAGCTCAGGGTCAACTAATGAAAAACTGTTTTTT. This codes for CASSSGSTNEKLFF.

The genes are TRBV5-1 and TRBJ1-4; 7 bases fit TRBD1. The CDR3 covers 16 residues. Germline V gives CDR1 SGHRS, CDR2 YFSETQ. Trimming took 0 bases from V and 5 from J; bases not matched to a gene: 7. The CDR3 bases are TGCGCCAGCAGCTTGGACCCTCCGGGACAGAATGAAAAACTGTTTTTT. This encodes CASSLDPPGQNEKLFF. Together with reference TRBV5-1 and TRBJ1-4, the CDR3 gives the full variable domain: KAGVTQTPRYLIKTRGQQVTLSCSPISGHRSVSWYQQTPGQGLQFLFEYFSETQRNKGNFPGRFSGRQFSNSRSEMNVSTLELGDSALYLCASSLDPPGQNEKLFFGSGTQLSVL.

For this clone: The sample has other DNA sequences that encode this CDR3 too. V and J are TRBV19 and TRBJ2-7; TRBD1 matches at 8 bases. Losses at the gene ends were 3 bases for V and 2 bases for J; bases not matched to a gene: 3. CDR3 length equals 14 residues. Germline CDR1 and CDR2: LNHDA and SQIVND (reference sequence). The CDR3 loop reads CASSMGDRPYEQYF. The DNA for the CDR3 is TGTGCCAGTAGTATGGGGGACAGGCCCTACGAGCAGTACTTC.

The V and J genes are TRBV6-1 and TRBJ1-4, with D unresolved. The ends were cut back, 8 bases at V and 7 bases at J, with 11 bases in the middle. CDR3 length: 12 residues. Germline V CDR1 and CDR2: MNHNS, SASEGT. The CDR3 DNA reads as TGTGCCAGCCAACAAAATGGTGAAAAACTGTTTTTT. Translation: CASQQNGEKLFF.

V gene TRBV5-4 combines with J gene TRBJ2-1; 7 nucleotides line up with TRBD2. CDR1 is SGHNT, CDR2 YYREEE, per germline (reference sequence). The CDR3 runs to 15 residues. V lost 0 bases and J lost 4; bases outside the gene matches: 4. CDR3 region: CASSLELASYNEQFF. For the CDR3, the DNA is TGTGCCAGCAGCTTGGAACTAGCGTCTTACAATGAGCAGTTCTTC.

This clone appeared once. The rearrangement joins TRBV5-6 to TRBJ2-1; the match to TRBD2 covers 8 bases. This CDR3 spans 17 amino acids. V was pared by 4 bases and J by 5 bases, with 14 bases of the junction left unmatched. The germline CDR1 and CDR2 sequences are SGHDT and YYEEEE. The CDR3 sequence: CASSPVGAGVGHNEQFF. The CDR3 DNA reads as TGTGCCAGCAGCCCCGTTGGAGCGGGAGTTGGTCACAATGAGCAGTTCTTC.

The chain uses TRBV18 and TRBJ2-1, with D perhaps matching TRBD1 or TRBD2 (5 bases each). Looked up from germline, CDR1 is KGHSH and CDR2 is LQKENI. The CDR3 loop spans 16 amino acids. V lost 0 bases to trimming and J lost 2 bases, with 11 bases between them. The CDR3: CASSPPMGPTYNEQFF. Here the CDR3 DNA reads TGTGCCAGCTCACCACCCATGGGACCTACCTACAATGAGCAGTTCTTC.

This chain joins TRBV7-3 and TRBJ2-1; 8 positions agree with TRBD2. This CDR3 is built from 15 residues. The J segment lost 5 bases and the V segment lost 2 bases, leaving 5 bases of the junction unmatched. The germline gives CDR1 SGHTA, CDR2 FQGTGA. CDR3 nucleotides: TGTGCCAGCAGCTTAGGCGGGGGGTTCGACAATGAGCAGTTCTTC. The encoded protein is CASSLGGGFDNEQFF.

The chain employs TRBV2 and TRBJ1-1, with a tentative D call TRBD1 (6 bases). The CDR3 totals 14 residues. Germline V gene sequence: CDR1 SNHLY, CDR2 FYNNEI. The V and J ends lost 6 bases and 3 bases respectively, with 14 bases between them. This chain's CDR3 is CASRHQGRDTEAFF. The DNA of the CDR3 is TGTGCCAGCAGACATCAGGGGAGGGACACTGAAGCTTTCTTT.

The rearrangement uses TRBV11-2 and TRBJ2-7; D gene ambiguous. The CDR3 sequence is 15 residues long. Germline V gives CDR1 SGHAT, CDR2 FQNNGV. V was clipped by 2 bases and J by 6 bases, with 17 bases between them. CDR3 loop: CASSLSGPGLGEQYF. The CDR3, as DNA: TGTGCCAGCAGCTTATCAGGACCGGGCCTAGGCGAGCAGTACTTC.

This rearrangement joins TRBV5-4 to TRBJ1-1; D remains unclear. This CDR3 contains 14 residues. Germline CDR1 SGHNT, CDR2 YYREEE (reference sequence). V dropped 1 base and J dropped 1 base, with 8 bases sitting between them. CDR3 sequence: CASSLKIPNTEAFF. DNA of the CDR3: TGTGCCAGCAGCTTGAAGATTCCGAACACTGAAGCTTTCTTT.

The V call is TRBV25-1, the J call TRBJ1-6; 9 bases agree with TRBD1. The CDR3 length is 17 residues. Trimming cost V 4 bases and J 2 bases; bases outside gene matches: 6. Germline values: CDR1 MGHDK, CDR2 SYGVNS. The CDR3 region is CASSVSDRGTYNSPLHF. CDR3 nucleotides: TGTGCCAGCAGTGTTTCGGACAGGGGCACCTATAATTCACCCCTCCACTTT.

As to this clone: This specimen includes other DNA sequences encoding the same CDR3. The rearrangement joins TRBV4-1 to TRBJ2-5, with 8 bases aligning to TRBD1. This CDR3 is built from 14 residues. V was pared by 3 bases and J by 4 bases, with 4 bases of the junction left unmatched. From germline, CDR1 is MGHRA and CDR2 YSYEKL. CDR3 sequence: CASSQGGQGETQYF. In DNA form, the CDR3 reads TGCGCCAGCAGCCAGGGTGGACAGGGAGAGACCCAGTACTTC.

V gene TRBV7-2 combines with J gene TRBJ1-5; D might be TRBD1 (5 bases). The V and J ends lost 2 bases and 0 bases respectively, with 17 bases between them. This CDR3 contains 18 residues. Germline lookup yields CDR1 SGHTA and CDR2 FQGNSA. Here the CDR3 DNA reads TGTGCCAGCAGCTTAAGGGGATATGACGGAAATAGCAATCAGCCCCAGCATTTT. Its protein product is CASSLRGYDGNSNQPQHF.

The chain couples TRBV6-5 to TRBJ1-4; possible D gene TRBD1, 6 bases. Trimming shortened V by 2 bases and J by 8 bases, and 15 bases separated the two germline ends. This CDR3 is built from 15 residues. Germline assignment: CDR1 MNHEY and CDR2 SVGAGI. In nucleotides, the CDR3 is TGTGCCAGCAGTTACGGCGGAGGGGGAGGCGAAAAACTGTTTTTT. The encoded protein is CASSYGGGGGEKLFF.

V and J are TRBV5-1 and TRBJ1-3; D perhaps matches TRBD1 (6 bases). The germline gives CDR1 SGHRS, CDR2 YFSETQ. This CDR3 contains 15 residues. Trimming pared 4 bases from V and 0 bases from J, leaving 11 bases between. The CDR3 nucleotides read TGCGCCAGCAGCGCCGGACAGCTCTCTGGAAACACCATATATTTT. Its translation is CASSAGQLSGNTIYF.

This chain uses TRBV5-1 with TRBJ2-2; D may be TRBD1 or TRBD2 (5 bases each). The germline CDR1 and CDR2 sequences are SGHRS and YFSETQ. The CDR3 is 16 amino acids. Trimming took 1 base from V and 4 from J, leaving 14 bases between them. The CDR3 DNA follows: TGCGCCAGCAGCTTGAGGGACCCCCGGGGCACCGGGGAGCTGTTTTTT. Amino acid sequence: CASSLRDPRGTGELFF.

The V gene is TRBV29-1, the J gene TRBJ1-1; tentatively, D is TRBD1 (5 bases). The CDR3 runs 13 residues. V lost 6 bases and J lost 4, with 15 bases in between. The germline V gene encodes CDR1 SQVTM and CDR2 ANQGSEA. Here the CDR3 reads CSVWHRWTTEAFF. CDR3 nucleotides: TGCAGCGTCTGGCACAGGTGGACCACTGAAGCTTTCTTT. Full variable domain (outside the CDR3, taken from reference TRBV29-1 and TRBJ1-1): SAVISQKPSRDICQRGTSLTIQCQVDSQVTMMFWYRQQPGQSLTLIATANQGSEATYESGFVIDKFPISRPNLTFSTLTVSNMSPEDSSIYLCSVWHRWTTEAFFGQGTRLTVV.

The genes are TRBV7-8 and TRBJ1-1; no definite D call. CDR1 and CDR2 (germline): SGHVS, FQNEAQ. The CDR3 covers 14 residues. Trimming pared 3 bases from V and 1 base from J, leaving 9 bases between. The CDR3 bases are TGTGCCAGCAGCTTGAGCCATTCGAACACTGAAGCTTTCTTT. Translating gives CASSLSHSNTEAFF.

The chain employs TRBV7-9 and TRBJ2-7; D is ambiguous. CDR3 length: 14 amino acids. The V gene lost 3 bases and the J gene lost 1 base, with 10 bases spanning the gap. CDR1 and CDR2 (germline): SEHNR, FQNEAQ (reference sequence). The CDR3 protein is CASSLGIQSYEQYF. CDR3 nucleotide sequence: TGTGCCAGCAGCTTGGGGATTCAGTCCTACGAGCAGTACTTC.

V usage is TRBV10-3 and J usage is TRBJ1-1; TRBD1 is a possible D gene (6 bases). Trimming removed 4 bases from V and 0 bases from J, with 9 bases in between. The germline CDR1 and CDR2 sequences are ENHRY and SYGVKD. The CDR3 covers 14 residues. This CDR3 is CAISGTGLNTEAFF. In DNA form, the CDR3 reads TGTGCCATCAGTGGTACAGGGCTGAACACTGAAGCTTTCTTT.

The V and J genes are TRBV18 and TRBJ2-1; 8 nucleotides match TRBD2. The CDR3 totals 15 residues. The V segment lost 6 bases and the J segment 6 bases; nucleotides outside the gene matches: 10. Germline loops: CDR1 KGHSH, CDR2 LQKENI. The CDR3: CASSPQAGVGNEQFF. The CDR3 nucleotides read TGTGCCAGCTCTCCCCAAGCGGGAGTCGGCAATGAGCAGTTCTTC.

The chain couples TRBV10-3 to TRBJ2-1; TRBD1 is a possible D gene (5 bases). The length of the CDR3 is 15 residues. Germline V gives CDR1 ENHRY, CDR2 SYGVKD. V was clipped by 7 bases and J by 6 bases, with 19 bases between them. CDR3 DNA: TGTGCCATCAACGGTGGGGCCCAGGATGGCAATGAGCAGTTCTTC. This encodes CAINGGAQDGNEQFF.

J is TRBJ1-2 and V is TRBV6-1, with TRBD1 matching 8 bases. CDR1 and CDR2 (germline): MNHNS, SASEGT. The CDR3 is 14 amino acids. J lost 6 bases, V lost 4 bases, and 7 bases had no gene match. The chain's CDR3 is CASSGKDRAHGYTF. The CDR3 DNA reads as TGTGCCAGCAGTGGTAAGGACAGGGCTCATGGCTACACCTTC.